These 16 T cell receptor beta chains share one sample of origin, sequenced in a study of cytomegalovirus exposure and HLA in healthy donors. 13 Jbeta primers and 60 Vbeta primers were used for the PCR. The data were produced by immunoSEQ multiplex PCR, yet TCRdb's version contains in-frame clones alone and is incomplete. The sample carries some 130,000 clones, 65% to 85% recorded once. The sequenced sample was PBMCs. Source of these receptors: a young man in good health and CMV-seronegative.

The V call is TRBV7-2, the J call TRBJ1-1; TRBD1 matches at 11 bases. V was clipped by 4 bases and J by 2 bases; unmatched bases: 6. Germline lookup yields CDR1 SGHTA and CDR2 FQGNSA. This CDR3 contains 16 residues. The CDR3 protein is CASSYSGTGGNTEAFF. The CDR3 DNA reads TGTGCCAGCAGCTACTCTGGGACAGGGGGAAACACTGAAGCTTTCTTT.

This chain connects TRBV6-1 to TRBJ1-5; no definite D call. The CDR3 totals 11 residues. The germline gives CDR1 MNHNS, CDR2 SASEGT. V lost 6 bases and J lost 4, with 4 bases in between. As DNA, the CDR3 is TGTGCCAGCAGCGGTAATCAGCCCCAGCATTTT. Its protein product is CASSGNQPQHF.

The gene calls are TRBV27 and TRBJ1-2; 8 nucleotides agree with TRBD1. Germline loops: CDR1 MNHEY, CDR2 SMNVEV (reference sequence). The ends lost 4 bases at V and 8 bases at J; junction bases unmatched: 9. CDR3 length: 14 residues. This chain's CDR3 is CASSWWQGAKGYTF. The CDR3 coding sequence is TGTGCCAGCAGTTGGTGGCAGGGGGCGAAAGGCTACACCTTC.

The gene calls are TRBV6-5 and TRBJ1-6; possibly TRBD1 for D (5 bases). CDR3 length: 15 amino acids. Trimming stripped 2 bases from V and 6 bases from J, with 11 bases between. Per germline, CDR1 MNHEY and CDR2 SVGAGI. CDR3 protein: CASSYATARNSPLHF. CDR3 sequence (DNA): TGTGCCAGCAGTTACGCGACAGCCCGTAATTCACCCCTCCACTTT.

The J gene is TRBJ2-1, the V gene TRBV7-6; the match to TRBD2 covers 9 bases. This CDR3 comprises 15 residues. Germline loops: CDR1 SGHVS, CDR2 FNYEAQ. The V and J ends lost 3 bases and 8 bases, in that order; junction bases with no gene match: 8. The CDR3 reads CASSLSGGWGDEQFF. CDR3 bases: TGTGCCAGCAGCTTGAGCGGGGGGTGGGGCGATGAGCAGTTCTTC.

The gene calls are TRBV7-3 and TRBJ2-5; possible D gene TRBD1, 6 bases. Trimming stripped 5 bases from V and 1 base from J, with 14 bases between. This CDR3 has 15 residues. Germline V CDR1 and CDR2: SGHTA, FQGTGA. The CDR3 nucleotides are TGTGCCAGCAGCCCCTCCTCGGACAGCCAAGAGACCCAGTACTTC. Translation: CASSPSSDSQETQYF.

This CDR3 reads CASSLVAGGDYGYTF. CDR3 coding DNA: TGTGCCAGCAGCTTAGTGGCAGGGGGCGACTATGGCTACACCTTC. V usage is TRBV7-2 and J usage is TRBJ1-2, with 8 bases matching TRBD1. The germline V gene has CDR1 SGHTA and CDR2 FQGNSA. CDR3 length equals 15 residues. Trimming took 1 base from V and 3 from J; bases not matched to a gene: 4.

As regards this clone: The sample has other DNA sequences that encode this CDR3 too. The chain links TRBV5-1 to TRBJ1-1; tentatively, D is TRBD1 (6 bases). Trimming left V 7 bases short and J 8 bases short, with 21 bases between. The CDR3 totals 14 residues. Germline CDR1 SGHRS, CDR2 YFSETQ. CDR3 protein: CASSSLGHTSEAFF. The CDR3 bases are TGCGCCAGCTCTTCGCTGGGACACACCTCCGAAGCTTTCTTT.

This rearrangement joins TRBV6-5 to TRBJ2-1, with TRBD1 matching 9 bases. The CDR3 is 12 amino acids. CDR1 MNHEY and CDR2 SVGAGI come from the germline V gene. Trimming took 6 bases from V and 9 from J; bases not matched to a gene: 3. CDR3 in DNA: TGTGCCAGCAGGACAGGGGGGACTGAGCAGTTCTTC. Translated: CASRTGGTEQFF.

The rearrangement links TRBV5-1 to TRBJ2-1; 10 bases map to TRBD2. Germline CDR1 is SGHRS and CDR2 is YFSETQ. The CDR3 has 15 residues. Trimming removed 4 bases from V and 5 bases from J; junction bases left unmatched: 6. The CDR3 spells CASSRGLAANNEQFF. For the CDR3, the DNA is TGCGCCAGCAGCCGCGGACTAGCGGCAAACAATGAGCAGTTCTTC.

The chain couples TRBV19 to TRBJ2-7; D might be TRBD1 (6 bases). This CDR3 comprises 15 residues. The germline V gene has CDR1 LNHDA and CDR2 SQIVND (reference sequence). The V end was cut by 3 bases, the J end by 7 bases, with 19 bases between. CDR3 sequence reads: CASSMGASRSGEQYF. The CDR3, as DNA: TGTGCCAGTAGTATGGGGGCTAGCCGATCCGGTGAGCAGTACTTC. The variable domain in full, completed from reference TRBV19 and TRBJ2-7, reads DGGITQSPKYLFRKEGQNVTLSCEQNLNHDAMYWYRQDPGQGLRLIYYSQIVNDFQKGDIAEGYSVSREKKESFPLTVTSAQKNPTAFYLCASSMGASRSGEQYFGPGTRLTVT.

This clone was counted a few times. The rearrangement joins TRBV5-1 to TRBJ1-5; 9 bases match TRBD1. The CDR3 consists of 14 residues. Trimming took 4 bases from V and 7 from J; bases not matched to a gene: 6. Germline CDR1 reads SGHRS; CDR2 reads YFSETQ. The CDR3 DNA sequence: TGCGCCAGCAGCCTCGGGACAGGGTCCCAGCCCCAGCATTTT. It encodes CASSLGTGSQPQHF.

This chain uses TRBV30 with TRBJ2-3; the D gene is possibly TRBD2 (6 bases). CDR1 GTSNPN and CDR2 SVGIG come from the germline V gene (reference sequence). This CDR3 is 12 amino acids long. Trimming removed 5 bases at V and 6 bases at J, with 12 bases between. Here the CDR3 reads CAWGDFGDTQYF. The CDR3 nucleotides read TGTGCCTGGGGGGACTTCGGCGATACGCAGTATTTT.

This rearrangement joins TRBV6-6 to TRBJ1-5; D remains ambiguous. The germline V gene encodes CDR1 MNHNY and CDR2 SVGAGI (reference sequence). This CDR3 spans 12 amino acids. Trimming shortened V by 5 bases and J by 6 bases, and 8 bases separated the two germline ends. CDR3 DNA sequence: TGTGCCAGCAGTGACGGGATTCAGCCCCAGCATTTT. As protein: CASSDGIQPQHF.

The gene calls are TRBV6-6 and TRBJ1-6; D is possibly TRBD1 (5 bases). The CDR3 has 16 amino acids. From germline, CDR1 is MNHNY and CDR2 SVGAGI (reference sequence). V was clipped by 7 bases and J by 6 bases, with 19 bases between them. CDR3: CASTIDSVRLNSPLHF. Written as DNA, the CDR3 is TGTGCCAGCACCATCGACAGCGTCCGACTTAATTCACCCCTCCACTTT.

The rearrangement joins TRBV30 to TRBJ1-1, with 9 bases identical to TRBD1. The ends lost 0 bases at V and 5 bases at J; junction bases unmatched: 13. The CDR3 extends over 17 amino acids. The germline V gene has CDR1 GTSNPN and CDR2 SVGIG (reference sequence). DNA for the CDR3: TGTGCCTGGAGTGTTCCCTTTCCACAGGGGGCGAGTACTGAAGCTTTCTTT. Translated, it gives CAWSVPFPQGASTEAFF.